The 31 T cell receptor beta chains presented below share a single source sample, sequenced in a study of T cell responses to AZD1222 COVID-19 vaccine. Here immunoSEQ multiplex PCR was the method, and the copy in TCRdb shows in-frame clones only, minus some. The profile shows about 200,000 clones, approximately 93% of them singletons. This material consisted of peripheral blood, taken 28 days after the second AZD1222 dose. These TCRs come from an adult who received the AZD1222 COVID-19 vaccine.

This chain's CDR3 is CAISDRGGVNYGYTF. CDR3 nucleotide sequence: TGTGCCATCAGTGACCGAGGGGGCGTAAACTATGGCTACACCTTC. The chain links TRBV10-3 to TRBJ1-2, with 7 bases matching TRBD1. J lost 2 bases, V lost 3 bases, and 6 bases had no gene match. The V gene's germline CDR1 is ENHRY and CDR2 SYGVKD. The CDR3 is 15 amino acids.

V is TRBV27 and J is TRBJ1-1; D possibly corresponds to TRBD1 (6 bases). CDR3 length equals 14 residues. V was clipped by 2 bases and J by 0 bases, with 7 bases between them. Germline CDR1 reads MNHEY; CDR2 reads SMNVEV (reference sequence). DNA of the CDR3: TGTGCCAGCAGTTTAGGACAGATGAACACTGAAGCTTTCTTT. Protein: CASSLGQMNTEAFF.

V and J are TRBV5-5 and TRBJ1-5; 7 nucleotides line up with TRBD1. J was trimmed by 5 bases and V by 0 bases; bases with no gene match: 2. The CDR3 is made up of 14 amino acids. Per the germline V gene, CDR1 is SGHKS and CDR2 is YYEKEE (reference sequence). CDR3 region: CASSLGRGYQPQHF. CDR3 nucleotide sequence: TGTGCCAGCAGCTTGGGCAGGGGGTATCAGCCCCAGCATTTT. Using reference TRBV5-5 and TRBJ1-5 for the parts outside the CDR3, the full variable domain is DAGVTQSPTHLIKTRGQQVTLRCSPISGHKSVSWYQQVLGQGPQFIFQYYEKEERGRGNFPDRFSARQFPNYSSELNVNALLLGDSALYLCASSLGRGYQPQHFGDGTRLSIL.

The J gene is TRBJ1-1, the V gene TRBV7-9; D ambiguous. V lost 5 bases, J lost 4 bases, and 8 bases lay in between. CDR1 and CDR2 (germline): SEHNR, FQNEAQ (reference sequence). The CDR3 runs 12 residues. CDR3 sequence (DNA): TGTGCCAGCAGCGTACTCAGCACTGAAGCTTTCTTT. Encoded protein: CASSVLSTEAFF.

The V and J genes are TRBV7-9 and TRBJ2-2; D may be TRBD1 (5 bases). The CDR3 contains 16 residues. Germline values: CDR1 SEHNR, CDR2 FQNEAQ (reference sequence). V was shortened by 2 bases and J by 0 bases, with 10 bases between the two germline ends. This chain's CDR3 is CASSLQGLTNTGELFF. The CDR3 nucleotides read TGTGCCAGCAGCTTACAGGGCCTAACGAACACCGGGGAGCTGTTTTTT.

The rearrangement uses TRBV19 and TRBJ2-3; D may match TRBD1 or TRBD2 (6 bases each). The V gene's germline CDR1 is LNHDA and CDR2 SQIVND (reference sequence). The germline V and J ends were trimmed by 1 base and 3 bases, with 11 bases remaining between them. This CDR3 has 15 amino acids. The CDR3 protein is CASSIGGAQTDTQYF. The CDR3 nucleotides are TGTGCCAGTAGTATAGGGGGGGCGCAGACAGATACGCAGTATTTT.

The V call is TRBV18, the J call TRBJ2-1; TRBD2 agrees at 8 bases. This CDR3 spans 14 amino acids. The germline V gene has CDR1 KGHSH and CDR2 LQKENI. The trim removed 4 bases at V and 5 bases at J, leaving 4 bases unmatched. DNA of the CDR3: TGTGCCAGCTCACTAGCGGGGAACCACAATGAGCAGTTCTTC. Protein: CASSLAGNHNEQFF.

CDR3 coding DNA: TGTGCCAGCTCACCGCCCCGTCAGGGGGCGAACGGGCAGCCCCAGCATTTT. It codes for CASSPPRQGANGQPQHF. The gene calls are TRBV18 and TRBJ1-5; 8 bases are shared with TRBD1. Germline lookup yields CDR1 KGHSH and CDR2 LQKENI. The CDR3 covers 17 residues. V was clipped by 3 bases and J by 7 bases; unmatched bases: 14.

For the CDR3, the DNA is TGTGCCAGCAGCTTAGACAGGGGCGCGATCTGGGATGGCTACACCTTC. Its translation is CASSLDRGAIWDGYTF. The chain combines TRBV5-4 with TRBJ1-2, with TRBD1 matching over 8 bases. CDR1 is SGHNT, CDR2 YYREEE, per germline (reference sequence). J gave up 6 bases and V 2 bases, and 12 bases lay outside the gene matches. CDR3 size: 16 residues.

The chain is built from TRBV7-8 and TRBJ2-3, with D maybe TRBD2 (6 bases). CDR3 length equals 15 residues. The germline V and J ends were trimmed by 4 bases and 5 bases, with 16 bases remaining between them. CDR1 and CDR2 from the germline V gene are SGHVS and FQNEAQ. CDR3 coding DNA: TGTGCCAGCAGCTCCCGGGCCGTGGGGGGAGATACGCAGTATTTT. Its protein product is CASSSRAVGGDTQYF.

The rearrangement links TRBV18 to TRBJ2-2, with a possible D match to TRBD1 (6 bases). Looked up from germline, CDR1 is KGHSH and CDR2 is LQKENI. The CDR3 consists of 16 residues. Between the trimmed V and J ends, which lost 1 base and 0 bases, there was a span of 9 bases. The CDR3 bases are TGTGCCAGCTCACCACTGGGACACTCGAACACCGGGGAGCTGTTTTTT. This gives the protein CASSPLGHSNTGELFF. Combining the CDR3 with reference TRBV18 and TRBJ2-2 gives the whole variable domain NAGVMQNPRHLVRRRGQEARLRCSPMKGHSHVYWYRQLPEEGLKFMVYLQKENIIDESGMPKERFSAEFPKEGPSILRIQQVVRGDSAAYFCASSPLGHSNTGELFFGEGSRLTVL.

The V and J genes are TRBV2 and TRBJ1-4, with a tentative D call TRBD1 (6 bases). The CDR3 is 14 residues long. With 4 bases removed from V and 3 bases from J, the gap between germline ends came to 9 bases. CDR1 and CDR2 (germline): SNHLY, FYNNEI. The CDR3 bases are TGTGCCAGCAGTGGGGAGGGGGCTAATGAAAAACTGTTTTTT. Translating it yields CASSGEGANEKLFF. Full variable domain (outside the CDR3, taken from reference TRBV2 and TRBJ1-4): EPEVTQTPSHQVTQMGQEVILRCVPISNHLYFYWYRQILGQKVEFLVSFYNNEISEKSEIFDDQFSVERPDGSNFTLKIRSTKLEDSAMYFCASSGEGANEKLFFGSGTQLSVL.

The rearrangement joins TRBV6-1 to TRBJ1-2, with D maybe TRBD1 (6 bases). CDR1 is MNHNS and CDR2 is SASEGT in the germline V gene. The CDR3 has 15 residues. Trimming took 1 base from V and 6 from J, leaving 15 bases between them. CDR3 DNA sequence: TGTGCCAGCAGTGAAGTGGGGGGGGCCATCGATGGCTACACCTTC. Its translation is CASSEVGGAIDGYTF.

This clone has just one count. This chain uses TRBV2 with TRBJ1-4; no reliable D call. Germline assignment: CDR1 SNHLY and CDR2 FYNNEI. This CDR3 is built from 12 residues. V dropped 4 bases and J dropped 8 bases, with 8 bases sitting between them. CDR3 amino acids: CASSGSEEKLFF. CDR3 nucleotide sequence: TGTGCCAGCAGTGGATCGGAAGAAAAACTGTTTTTT.

The rearrangement links TRBV11-3 to TRBJ2-7, with D unclear. This CDR3 spans 13 amino acids. Germline V lookup: CDR1 SGHNT, CDR2 YENEEA. V was pared by 1 base and J by 0 bases, with 4 bases between. CDR3 in amino acids: CASSLGSSYEQYF. For the CDR3, the DNA is TGTGCCAGCAGCTTAGGGAGCTCCTACGAGCAGTACTTC.

This chain connects TRBV5-5 to TRBJ1-4; 8 bases match TRBD1. This CDR3 comprises 13 residues. Germline CDR1 is SGHKS and CDR2 is YYEKEE (reference sequence). J gave up 6 bases and V 4 bases, and 2 bases lay outside the gene matches. The CDR3 loop reads CASSPTGDEKLFF. The CDR3 DNA follows: TGTGCCAGCAGCCCGACAGGGGATGAAAAACTGTTTTTT.

V usage is TRBV10-3 and J usage is TRBJ1-1, with 7 bases identical to TRBD1. The J segment lost 0 bases and the V segment lost 10 bases, leaving 11 bases of the junction unmatched. The CDR3 length is 15 residues. Germline assignment: CDR1 ENHRY and CDR2 SYGVKD. CDR3 amino acids: CATQPQGQMNTEAFF. The DNA of the CDR3 is TGTGCCACCCAACCCCAGGGACAGATGAACACTGAAGCTTTCTTT.

This clone was observed a single time. The chain has TRBV9 and TRBJ1-1; D unresolved. The V gene lost 0 bases and the J gene lost 0 bases, with 9 bases spanning the gap. This CDR3 comprises 15 residues. In germline, CDR1 is SGDLS, CDR2 YYNGEE. The CDR3 nucleotides read TGTGCCAGCAGCGTAGGTGAGGGATTGAACACTGAAGCTTTCTTT. Translating gives CASSVGEGLNTEAFF.

The rearrangement joins TRBV12-5 to TRBJ2-5; no reliable D call. V lost 5 bases and J lost 5, with 9 bases in between. This CDR3 spans 12 amino acids. From germline, CDR1 is LGHNT and CDR2 FRNRAP. Here the CDR3 DNA reads TGTGCTAGTGGTCCTCACCGGGAGACCCAGTACTTC. Residues: CASGPHRETQYF.

CDR3 sequence reads: CSVERGRTRDTQYF. CDR3 nucleotides: TGCAGCGTTGAAAGAGGGCGTACCCGCGATACCCAGTACTTC. The chain employs TRBV29-1 and TRBJ2-5; perhaps TRBD2 as D (5 bases). The germline V gene encodes CDR1 SQVTM and CDR2 ANQGSEA. CDR3 length equals 14 residues. Trimming took 2 bases from V and 8 from J, leaving 18 bases between them.

The CDR3 DNA sequence: TGTGCCAGCAGTGAATCGACGAGGGACTATGGCTACACCTTC. Protein product: CASSESTRDYGYTF. The chain combines TRBV6-1 with TRBJ1-2; no definite D call. V was trimmed by 2 bases and J by 3 bases, leaving 10 bases between them. The CDR3 sequence is 14 residues long. Per germline, CDR1 MNHNS and CDR2 SASEGT.

The chain uses TRBV6-5 and TRBJ1-2; D is unclear. The length of the CDR3 is 13 residues. Germline loops: CDR1 MNHEY, CDR2 SVGAGI. V was pared by 7 bases and J by 4 bases, with 13 bases between. CDR3 amino acids: CASNSYGSYGYTF. CDR3 nucleotides: TGTGCCAGCAACTCTTATGGCAGCTATGGCTACACCTTC.

This chain joins TRBV28 and TRBJ1-2, with a possible D match to TRBD1 (6 bases). Germline CDR1 and CDR2: MDHEN and SYDVKM. This CDR3 comprises 13 residues. V gave up 3 bases and J gave up 7 bases, with 12 bases separating them. CDR3 loop: CASSFEEGGGYTF. The CDR3 DNA reads TGTGCCAGCAGTTTCGAGGAGGGGGGTGGCTACACCTTC.

This chain links TRBV28 with TRBJ2-3; maybe TRBD2 (6 bases). Germline assignment: CDR1 MDHEN and CDR2 SYDVKM. V lost 7 bases to trimming and J lost 6 bases, with 17 bases between them. The CDR3 is 14 residues long. The CDR3: CASNSVSRGDTQYF. In nucleotides, the CDR3 is TGTGCCAGCAATAGCGTTTCTCGGGGGGATACGCAGTATTTT. Supplemented by reference TRBV28 and TRBJ2-3, the full variable domain reads DVKVTQSSRYLVKRTGEKVFLECVQDMDHENMFWYRQDPGLGLRLIYFSYDVKMKEKGDIPEGYSVSREKKERFSLILESASTNQTSMYLCASNSVSRGDTQYFGPGTRLTVL.

This chain links TRBV7-6 with TRBJ2-3; D is possibly TRBD2 (5 bases). Per germline, CDR1 SGHVS and CDR2 FNYEAQ. V lost 1 base and J 5 bases, leaving 16 bases between the germline ends. There are 16 residues in the CDR3. In DNA form, the CDR3 reads TGTGCCAGCAGCTTAGGAAGCGGCGGCAAGGGAGATACGCAGTATTTT. This codes for CASSLGSGGKGDTQYF.

V is TRBV27 and J is TRBJ1-6; 9 bases map to TRBD1. This CDR3 region has 13 residues. Germline V gene lookup returns CDR1 MNHEY and CDR2 SMNVEV (reference sequence). V lost 8 bases to trimming and J lost 7 bases; unmatched junction nucleotides: 3. In DNA form, the CDR3 reads TGTGCCAGCCGGGACAGGGCCAATTCACCCCTCCACTTT. It encodes CASRDRANSPLHF.

CDR3 nucleotides: TGTGCCAGCAGGGAGGCGTTGGAAAAACTGTTTTTT. This sequence encodes CASREALEKLFF. The chain couples TRBV28 to TRBJ1-4; D is ambiguous. The length of the CDR3 is 12 residues. Germline V CDR1 and CDR2: MDHEN, SYDVKM. Trimming shortened V by 6 bases and J by 8 bases, and 10 bases separated the two germline ends. The whole variable domain, filled in from reference TRBV28 and TRBJ1-4, reads DVKVTQSSRYLVKRTGEKVFLECVQDMDHENMFWYRQDPGLGLRLIYFSYDVKMKEKGDIPEGYSVSREKKERFSLILESASTNQTSMYLCASREALEKLFFGSGTQLSVL.

The rearrangement joins TRBV25-1 to TRBJ2-5; TRBD2 matches 13 bases. The CDR3 spans 16 residues. V gave up 4 bases and J gave up 1 base; unmatched junction bases: 3. The V gene's germline CDR1 is MGHDK and CDR2 SYGVNS. CDR3 sequence reads: CASSGGTSGIQETQYF. The CDR3 region has the DNA TGTGCCAGCAGTGGGGGGACTAGCGGGATCCAAGAGACCCAGTACTTC.

The chain combines TRBV5-1 with TRBJ2-1; 12 bases map to TRBD2. CDR3 size: 16 residues. The germline V gene encodes CDR1 SGHRS and CDR2 YFSETQ. With V trimmed by 3 bases and J by 13 bases, 14 bases remained unmatched. The CDR3 region has the DNA TGCGCCAGCAGCTCCTCTGCCTCTAGCGGGGGGGCGGTTCAGTTCTTC. Translation: CASSSSASSGGAVQFF.

This clone has just one count. The rearrangement joins TRBV7-8 to TRBJ1-1; TRBD1 agrees at 9 bases. The CDR3 is 15 residues long. Germline CDR1 is SGHVS and CDR2 is FQNEAQ. V shed 5 bases, J shed 6 bases, and the junction held 10 bases outside the gene matches. CDR3 DNA sequence: TGTGCCAGCAGCCCACAAACAGGGGGCAACCCTGAAGCTTTCTTT. It codes for CASSPQTGGNPEAFF.

The chain employs TRBV5-4 and TRBJ2-1; TRBD1 aligns across 7 bases. V shed 2 bases and J 4 bases; nucleotides not matched to a gene: 6. The germline CDR1 and CDR2 sequences are SGHNT and YYREEE (reference sequence). The CDR3 is 15 amino acids. CDR3 coding DNA: TGTGCCAGCAGCTTACCGGGACAGCTTTACAATGAGCAGTTCTTC. This translates into CASSLPGQLYNEQFF.